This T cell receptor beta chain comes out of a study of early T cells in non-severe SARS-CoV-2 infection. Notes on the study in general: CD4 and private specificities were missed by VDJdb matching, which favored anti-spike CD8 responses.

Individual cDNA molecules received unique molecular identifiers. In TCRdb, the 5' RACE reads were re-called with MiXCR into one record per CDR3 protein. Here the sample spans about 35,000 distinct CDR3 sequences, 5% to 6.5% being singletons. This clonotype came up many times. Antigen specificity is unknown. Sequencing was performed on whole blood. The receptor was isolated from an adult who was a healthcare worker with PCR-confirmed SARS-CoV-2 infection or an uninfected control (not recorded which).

The CDR3: CASSQVPGGAGYGYTF. CDR3 nucleotide sequence: TGTGCCAGCAGCCAGGTGCCGGGGGGGGCAGGCTATGGCTACACCTTC. This chain links TRBV3-1 with TRBJ1-2; maybe TRBD1 (6 bases). CDR1 LGHDT and CDR2 YNNKEL come from the germline V gene (reference sequence). The CDR3 consists of 16 residues. V lost 3 bases and J lost 4, with 18 bases in between.